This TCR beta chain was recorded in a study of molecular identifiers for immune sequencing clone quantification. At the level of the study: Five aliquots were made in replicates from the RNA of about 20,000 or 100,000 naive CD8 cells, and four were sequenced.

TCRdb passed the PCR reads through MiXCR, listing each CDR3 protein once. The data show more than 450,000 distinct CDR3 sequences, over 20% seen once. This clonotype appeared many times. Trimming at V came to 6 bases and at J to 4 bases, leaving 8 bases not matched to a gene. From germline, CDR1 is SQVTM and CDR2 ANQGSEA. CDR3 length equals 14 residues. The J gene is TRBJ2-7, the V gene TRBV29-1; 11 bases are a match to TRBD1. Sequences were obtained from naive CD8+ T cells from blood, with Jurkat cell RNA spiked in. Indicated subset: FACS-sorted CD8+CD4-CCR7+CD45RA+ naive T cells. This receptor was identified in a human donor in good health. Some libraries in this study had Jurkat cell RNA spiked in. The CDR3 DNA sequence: TGCAGCGTCGAGGAGGACAGGGGGCTGTACGAGCAGTACTTC. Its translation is CSVEEDRGLYEQYF.